This T cell receptor beta chain was observed in a study of T cell repertoires in cytomegalovirus infection. Study-level background: Peptides in the study included HLA-C-restricted and HLA-B-restricted CMV epitopes. Signatures in public TCR beta sequences pointed to both CMV infection and matching HLA type. Broader study findings: HLA-C-restricted CMV-specific TCR beta clonotypes were dominant in the ex vivo response. Carriers of CMV and the relevant HLA type were discriminated by public TCR beta frequency.

On this clonotype: Its target is unknown.

From the reads, TCRdb called clonotypes with MiXCR, one entry per CDR3 protein. The data hold about 900,000 distinct CDR3 sequences, with under 40% observed a single time. Trimming stripped 0 bases from V and 1 base from J, with 10 bases between. CDR1 is SGDLS and CDR2 is YYNGEE in the germline V gene. The CDR3 covers 15 residues. Sequenced here: cultured CD8+ T cells from PBMCs, sampled from culture after CMV antigen stimulation. The rearrangement uses TRBV9 and TRBJ1-1; D uncertain. The clonotype comes from a human donor in good health (CMV status not recorded). Some clones in this sample may be carry-over from other donors' samples. In DNA, the CDR3 is TGTGCCAGCAGCGTAGGGTCGGGGTCGAACACTGAAGCTTTCTTT. Translating it yields CASSVGSGSNTEAFF.